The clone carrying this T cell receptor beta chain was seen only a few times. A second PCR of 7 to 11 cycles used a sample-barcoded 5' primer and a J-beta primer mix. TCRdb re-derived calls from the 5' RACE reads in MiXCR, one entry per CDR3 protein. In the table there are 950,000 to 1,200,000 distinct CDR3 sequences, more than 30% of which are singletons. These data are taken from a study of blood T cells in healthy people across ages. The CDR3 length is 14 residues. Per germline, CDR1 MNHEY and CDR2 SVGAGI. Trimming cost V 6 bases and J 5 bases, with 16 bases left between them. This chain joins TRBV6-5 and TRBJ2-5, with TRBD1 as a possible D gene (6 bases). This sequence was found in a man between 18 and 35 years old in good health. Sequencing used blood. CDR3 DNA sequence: TGTGCCAGCAGGGCGACAGGTTTATTGGAGACCCAGTACTTC. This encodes CASRATGLLETQYF.